The present T cell receptor (beta chain) was sequenced within a study of blood T cell repertoires in COVID-19. Overall study context: Samples taken during acute and convalescent COVID-19 were collected in the United States, Italy and Spain.

Assay: immunoSEQ multiplex PCR; the TCRdb copy retains only in-frame clones and omits some. The repertoire includes about 150,000 clones, approximately 87% of them detected once, and approximately 35% sits in the top ten. CDR1 is MNHEY, CDR2 SVGEGT, per germline. CDR3 length: 16 residues. The V gene end was trimmed by 2 bases and the J gene end by 3 bases; junction bases not matched to a gene: 5. The rearrangement uses TRBV6-2 or TRBV6-3 and TRBJ2-3; 10 nucleotides align to TRBD2. The sequence derives from a man aged 45 to 65 who had recovered from COVID-19. Sequencing used peripheral blood. The CDR3 DNA sequence: TGTGCCAGCAGTTACGACTCGGGACTAGCGACAGATACGCAGTATTTT. As protein: CASSYDSGLATDTQYF.